What follows are 27 T cell receptor beta chains derived from one specimen sequenced in a study of blood T cell repertoires in COVID-19. The table came from immunoSEQ multiplex PCR; TCRdb's copy has only in-frame clones and leaves some out. The table has approximately 250,000 clones, 80% to 90% seen once. Sequenced sample: peripheral blood. All receptors come from a man aged 35-49 years with acute or convalescent COVID-19.

CDR3 nucleotides: TGTGCCAGCAGGCCAGAGGGAACGCACCAAGAGACCCAGTACTTC. Its protein product is CASRPEGTHQETQYF. The chain joins TRBV6-5 to TRBJ2-5; tentative D call: TRBD2 (5 bases). The V end was cut by 6 bases, the J end by 0 bases, with 14 bases between. CDR1 MNHEY and CDR2 SVGAGI come from the germline V gene. The CDR3 covers 15 residues.

The rearrangement uses TRBV3-1 (or the pseudogene TRBV3-2) and TRBJ2-7; D remains ambiguous. Looked up from germline, CDR1 is LGHDT and CDR2 is YNNKEL (reference sequence). This CDR3 spans 13 amino acids. Trimming took 3 bases from V and 6 from J, leaving 12 bases between them. CDR3 sequence reads: CASSHYNSREQYF. The CDR3 nucleotides are TGTGCCAGCAGCCATTACAATTCACGCGAGCAGTACTTC.

The chain carries TRBV18 and TRBJ1-2, with 10 nucleotides matching TRBD1. Trimming took 3 bases from V and 7 from J; bases not matched to a gene: 2. The germline gives CDR1 KGHSH, CDR2 LQKENI. This CDR3 spans 13 amino acids. As DNA, the CDR3 is TGTGCCAGCTCACCCCGGGACAGGGGTGGCTACACCTTC. It specifies CASSPRDRGGYTF.

This chain connects TRBV6-5 to TRBJ2-5; tentative D call: TRBD1 (6 bases). The CDR3 extends over 14 amino acids. CDR1 and CDR2 from the germline V gene are MNHEY and SVGAGI. V lost 5 bases, J lost 5 bases, and 15 bases lay in between. The CDR3 sequence is CASSRDTIQETQYF. The CDR3 coding sequence is TGTGCCAGCAGTCGGGACACCATTCAGGAGACCCAGTACTTC.

The chain carries TRBV5-5 and TRBJ2-3; 14 bases map to TRBD2. V was clipped by 4 bases and J by 0 bases; unmatched bases: 7. CDR3 size: 18 residues. Germline values: CDR1 SGHKS, CDR2 YYEKEE (reference sequence). CDR3 sequence: CASSSGTSGGSSTDTQYF. The CDR3 DNA reads TGTGCCAGCAGCAGCGGGACTAGCGGGGGATCAAGCACAGATACGCAGTATTTT.

The rearrangement links TRBV7-6 to TRBJ2-7; D ambiguous. CDR1 and CDR2 (germline): SGHVS, FNYEAQ. V lost 5 bases and J lost 2, with 13 bases in between. CDR3 length equals 14 residues. The CDR3 protein is CASSPDPGTYEQYF. The CDR3 coding sequence is TGTGCCAGCAGCCCCGACCCGGGTACCTACGAGCAGTACTTC.

CDR3 sequence (DNA): TGTGCCAGTAGTATGGGCAGGCCGATCTTCACAGATACGCAGTATTTT. Its protein is CASSMGRPIFTDTQYF. The chain recombines TRBV19 with TRBJ2-3; D not resolved. Germline V gene sequence: CDR1 LNHDA, CDR2 SQIVND (reference sequence). The CDR3 covers 16 residues. Trimming pared 3 bases from V and 2 bases from J, leaving 15 bases between.

In its sample, this clone was seen once. V gene TRBV2 combines with J gene TRBJ2-7; D may be TRBD2 (7 bases). V was cut by 4 bases and J by 2 bases, with 12 bases left in between. CDR1 is SNHLY and CDR2 is FYNNEI in the germline V gene. The CDR3 length is 14 residues. The CDR3 spells CASSVGGLAYEQYF. The CDR3 DNA reads TGTGCCAGCAGTGTCGGGGGGCTCGCCTACGAGCAGTACTTC.

Of note for this clone: Other nucleotide sequences in the sample specify the same CDR3. This sequence joins TRBV6-5 and TRBJ1-2, with 12 bases identical to TRBD1. Germline V gives CDR1 MNHEY, CDR2 SVGAGI. CDR3 length equals 14 residues. The trim removed 6 bases at V and 7 bases at J, leaving 6 bases unmatched. The CDR3 DNA reads as TGTGCCAGCAGAGCTGGGACAGGGGGCAGTGGCTACACCTTC. Translating it yields CASRAGTGGSGYTF.

The rearrangement links TRBV5-1 to TRBJ2-7; TRBD1 is a possible D gene (5 bases). Germline V CDR1 and CDR2: SGHRS, YFSETQ. V dropped 4 bases and J dropped 3 bases, with 8 bases sitting between them. The CDR3 covers 12 residues. The CDR3 here is CASSGQGYEQYF. The DNA for the CDR3 is TGCGCCAGCAGCGGGCAGGGCTACGAGCAGTACTTC.

The V call is TRBV3-1 (or the pseudogene TRBV3-2), the J call TRBJ2-5; 7 nucleotides match TRBD1. This CDR3 has 15 residues. CDR1 and CDR2 from the germline V gene are LGHDT and YNNKEL (reference sequence). V lost 4 bases, J lost 5 bases, and 10 bases stayed unmatched. The CDR3 nucleotides are TGTGCCAGCAGCCTCTTGAAAGGGGGCGGGGAGACCCAGTACTTC. Residues: CASSLLKGGGETQYF.

The genes are TRBV5-1 and TRBJ2-5; a possible D gene is TRBD2 (6 bases). The CDR3 totals 17 residues. Germline-derived CDR1 and CDR2 are SGHRS and YFSETQ. Trimming cost V 0 bases and J 4 bases, with 19 bases left between them. The CDR3 reads CASSLVPLRLASETQYF. CDR3 sequence (DNA): TGCGCCAGCAGCTTGGTTCCTCTAAGGCTAGCGTCAGAGACCCAGTACTTC.

The chain joins TRBV11-2 to TRBJ2-5; D might be TRBD2 (5 bases). Germline V gene data show CDR1 as SGHAT and CDR2 as FQNNGV. The CDR3 length is 15 residues. Trimming shortened V by 1 base and J by 1 base, and 10 bases separated the two germline ends. The CDR3 DNA follows: TGTGCCAGCAGCTTAGTTTCGGGATTCCAAGAGACCCAGTACTTC. Amino acid sequence: CASSLVSGFQETQYF.

The chain is built from TRBV27 and TRBJ2-6; D ambiguous. Germline V gene lookup returns CDR1 MNHEY and CDR2 SMNVEV (reference sequence). This CDR3 is 15 amino acids long. The ends were cut back, 6 bases at V and 2 bases at J, with 11 bases in the middle. The CDR3 protein is CASSHGGAGANVLTF. CDR3 DNA: TGTGCCAGCAGCCACGGTGGAGCTGGGGCCAACGTCCTGACTTTC.

The chain combines TRBV5-1 with TRBJ2-2; 13 bases are shared with TRBD2. V trimming: 0 bases; J trimming: 4 bases; junction bases outside the gene matches: 6. The length of the CDR3 is 18 residues. Germline V gene sequence: CDR1 SGHRS, CDR2 YFSETQ. CDR3 region: CASSLELAGGPGTGELFF. The CDR3 DNA reads as TGCGCCAGCAGCTTGGAACTAGCGGGGGGGCCTGGCACCGGGGAGCTGTTTTTT.

In this sample, this clone turned up once. J is TRBJ1-2 and V is TRBV27; 8 bases align to TRBD1. This CDR3 has 18 amino acids. Trimming cost V 0 bases and J 7 bases; bases outside gene matches: 16. Per germline, CDR1 MNHEY and CDR2 SMNVEV (reference sequence). CDR3 region: CASSLSIANTGGRRGYTF. In nucleotides, the CDR3 is TGTGCCAGCAGTTTATCGATCGCCAACACAGGGGGACGGCGTGGCTACACCTTC.

The gene calls are TRBV27 and TRBJ2-3; D gene uncertain. CDR3 length: 15 amino acids. Germline V CDR1 and CDR2: MNHEY, SMNVEV (reference sequence). Trimming removed 4 bases from V and 4 bases from J, with 15 bases in between. The DNA for the CDR3 is TGTGCCAGCAGTTCTAGACCGACCCTGGCAGATACGCAGTATTTT. This sequence encodes CASSSRPTLADTQYF.

The CDR3, as DNA: TGCGCCAGCAGCCAATCGCCACAGGGGAACACTGAAGCTTTCTTT. It specifies CASSQSPQGNTEAFF. The chain combines TRBV4-1 with TRBJ1-1; D may be TRBD1 (6 bases). CDR3 size: 15 residues. Trimming cost V 2 bases and J 1 base, with 11 bases left between them. Per the germline V gene, CDR1 is MGHRA and CDR2 is YSYEKL.

This chain joins TRBV18 and TRBJ1-1; 10 bases fit TRBD1. With V trimmed by 7 bases and J by 4 bases, 12 bases remained unmatched. The CDR3 consists of 16 residues. CDR1 is KGHSH, CDR2 LQKENI, per germline. The DNA of the CDR3 is TGTGCCAGCTGTCCGGGACAGGGGAAAGGAGGCACTGAAGCTTTCTTT. Encoded protein: CASCPGQGKGGTEAFF.

The rearrangement uses TRBV10-3 and TRBJ1-2, with a possible D match to TRBD1 (5 bases). Germline V lookup: CDR1 ENHRY, CDR2 SYGVKD. CDR3 length equals 13 residues. Trimming shortened V by 10 bases and J by 8 bases, and 20 bases separated the two germline ends. Here the CDR3 DNA reads TGTGCCACCGATCAAGGGACTTCCAAAGGCTACACCTTC. This encodes CATDQGTSKGYTF.

This clone appeared once. The rearrangement joins TRBV11-2 to TRBJ2-5, with D possibly matching TRBD1 (5 bases). Germline V gene data show CDR1 as SGHAT and CDR2 as FQNNGV. Trimming removed 1 base from V and 5 bases from J, with 11 bases in between. This CDR3 region has 14 residues. The CDR3: CASSLAGRVETQYF. The CDR3 nucleotides are TGTGCCAGCAGCTTAGCAGGCAGGGTGGAGACCCAGTACTTC.

V and J are TRBV5-5 and TRBJ2-1; 8 positions agree with TRBD1. J gave up 1 base and V 4 bases, and 4 bases lay outside the gene matches. Looked up from germline, CDR1 is SGHKS and CDR2 is YYEKEE (reference sequence). CDR3 length: 15 residues. CDR3 region: CASSLQGESYNEQFF. The CDR3 coding sequence is TGTGCCAGCAGCCTACAGGGGGAATCCTACAATGAGCAGTTCTTC.

The CDR3 protein is CASSFFEAFF. The CDR3 bases are TGTGCCAGCAGTTTCTTTGAGGCTTTCTTT. The chain carries TRBV6-5 and TRBJ1-1; the D is unclear. Trimming stripped 4 bases from V and 11 bases from J, with 8 bases between. The CDR3 runs 10 residues. The germline V gene encodes CDR1 MNHEY and CDR2 SVGAGI.

This sequence joins TRBV18 and TRBJ1-4; the match to TRBD1 covers 7 bases. CDR1 and CDR2 (germline): KGHSH, LQKENI. The CDR3 loop spans 15 amino acids. The junction had 5 bases not matched to a gene; V was cut back by 2 bases and J by 5 bases. The CDR3 sequence is CASSPGDRQNEKLFF. Written as DNA, the CDR3 is TGTGCCAGCTCACCAGGGGACAGACAGAATGAAAAACTGTTTTTT.

The rearrangement links TRBV24-1 to TRBJ2-5, with 13 bases matching TRBD2. V gave up 4 bases and J gave up 5 bases; unmatched junction bases: 6. CDR3 length: 16 residues. The germline V gene has CDR1 KGHDR and CDR2 SFDVKD. CDR3 DNA sequence: TGTGCCACCAGTGAACTCCTACTAGCGGGGGGGGAGACCCAGTACTTC. It yields the protein CATSELLLAGGETQYF.

The chain uses TRBV12-3 or TRBV12-4 and TRBJ1-5; 7 bases map to TRBD1. There are 13 residues in the CDR3. With V trimmed by 6 bases and J by 5 bases, 4 bases remained unmatched. The CDR3 DNA sequence: TGTGCCAGCAGCCTGGGACAGTATCAGCCCCAGCATTTT. As protein: CASSLGQYQPQHF.

This chain joins TRBV6-1 and TRBJ1-2, with D maybe TRBD1 (5 bases). The CDR3 is 13 amino acids. Trimming took 2 bases from V and 5 from J, leaving 9 bases between them. Germline CDR1 MNHNS, CDR2 SASEGT. CDR3 residues: CASSESGGYGYTF. Here the CDR3 DNA reads TGTGCCAGCAGTGAATCGGGGGGATATGGCTACACCTTC.